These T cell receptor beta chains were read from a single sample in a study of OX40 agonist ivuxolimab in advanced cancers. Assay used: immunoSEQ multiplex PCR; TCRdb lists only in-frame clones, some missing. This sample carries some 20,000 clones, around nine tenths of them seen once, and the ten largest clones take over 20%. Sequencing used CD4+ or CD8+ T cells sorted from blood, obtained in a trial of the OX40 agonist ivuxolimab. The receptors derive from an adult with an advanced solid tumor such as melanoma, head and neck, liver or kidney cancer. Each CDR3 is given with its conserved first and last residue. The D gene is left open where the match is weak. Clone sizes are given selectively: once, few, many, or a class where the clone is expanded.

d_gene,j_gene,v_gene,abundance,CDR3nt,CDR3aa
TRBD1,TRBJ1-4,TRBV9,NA,TGTGCCAGCAGCGACGGACAGGGGGCCGCTGGGGAAAAACTGTTTTTT,CASSDGQGAAGEKLFF
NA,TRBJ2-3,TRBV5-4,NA,TGTGCCCTCCGGAGGTGGGGGAGCACAGATACGCAGTATTTT,CALRRWGSTDTQYF
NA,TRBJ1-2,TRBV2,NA,TGTGCCAGCCCCCTGTCCAATACTATTAACTATGGCTACACCTTC,CASPLSNTINYGYTF
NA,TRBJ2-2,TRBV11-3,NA,TGTGCCAGCAGCCCAGGGTTTGGGGGCACCGGGGAGCTGTTTTTT,CASSPGFGGTGELFF
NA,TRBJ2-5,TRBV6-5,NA,TGTGCCAGCAGTTACGGGCTAGGGATGAAGACCCAGTACTTC,CASSYGLGMKTQYF
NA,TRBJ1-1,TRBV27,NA,TGTGCCAGCAGTTCAATAACCGGGACGGCAAACACTGAAGCTTTCTTT,CASSSITGTANTEAFF
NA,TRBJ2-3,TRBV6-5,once,TGTGCCAGCAGCCCTACAGGACCTTTCACAGATACGCAGTATTTT,CASSPTGPFTDTQYF
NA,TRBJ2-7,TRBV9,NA,TGTGCCAGCAGCCCTTACGGGATCGCCTACGAGCAGTACTTC,CASSPYGIAYEQYF
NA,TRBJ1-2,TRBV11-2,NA,TGTGCCAGCAGCTTAGATGGGGCTGGAGGGCCGGATGGCTACACCTTC,CASSLDGAGGPDGYTF
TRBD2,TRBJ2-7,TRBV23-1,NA,TGCGCCAGCAGTAATTCAAGAACGGGGAGGGTGGGTAGCTACGAGCAGTACTTC,CASSNSRTGRVGSYEQYF
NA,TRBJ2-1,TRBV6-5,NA,TGTGCCAGCAGCCAAGACCCTAAGGAGTACAATGAGCAGTTCTTC,CASSQDPKEYNEQFF
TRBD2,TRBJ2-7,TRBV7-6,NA,TGTGCCAGCAGCTTAGGGCGGGGGGGCTACGAGCAGTACTTC,CASSLGRGGYEQYF
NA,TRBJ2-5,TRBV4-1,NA,TGCGCCAGCAGCCCCCGAATAGGGCCCCAAGAGACCCAGTACTTC,CASSPRIGPQETQYF
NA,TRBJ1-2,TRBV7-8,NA,TGTGCCAGCAGCTTAGCGGGGAAGAGAGATGGCTACACCTTC,CASSLAGKRDGYTF
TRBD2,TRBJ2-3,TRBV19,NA,TGTGCCAGTAGTATAGGGCCTAGCGGGGGGTGGGCAGATACGCAGTATTTT,CASSIGPSGGWADTQYF
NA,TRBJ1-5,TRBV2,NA,TGTGCCAGCAGTGACAGGGGCGGCAATCAGCCCCAGCATTTT,CASSDRGGNQPQHF
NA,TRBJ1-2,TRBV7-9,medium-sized,TGTGCCAGCAGCCCGACAGGCCTTCGGGGCTACACCTTC,CASSPTGLRGYTF
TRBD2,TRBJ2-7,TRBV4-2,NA,TGTGCCAGCAGCCAGATGAAGCGGGAAAGACTAGCGGGGGGCTACGAGCAGTACTTC,CASSQMKRERLAGGYEQYF
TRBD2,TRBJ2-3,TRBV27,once,TGTGCCAGCAGCGGACTAGGGATCACAGATACGCAGTATTTT,CASSGLGITDTQYF
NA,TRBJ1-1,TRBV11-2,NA,TGTGCCAGCAGCTCTTTAAGGTCGTCGGACACCAACACTGAAGCTTTCTTT,CASSSLRSSDTNTEAFF
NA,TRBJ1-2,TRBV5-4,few,TGTGCCAGCAGCCCCCGCGCGGGGTTAGGTGGCTACACCTTC,CASSPRAGLGGYTF
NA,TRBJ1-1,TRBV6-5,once,TGTGCCAGCAGTTCTATCGGCCTAAACACTGAAGCTTTCTTT,CASSSIGLNTEAFF
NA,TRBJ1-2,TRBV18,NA,TGTGCCAGCTCACCACCATCTAACATAATAAATGGCTACACCTTC,CASSPPSNIINGYTF